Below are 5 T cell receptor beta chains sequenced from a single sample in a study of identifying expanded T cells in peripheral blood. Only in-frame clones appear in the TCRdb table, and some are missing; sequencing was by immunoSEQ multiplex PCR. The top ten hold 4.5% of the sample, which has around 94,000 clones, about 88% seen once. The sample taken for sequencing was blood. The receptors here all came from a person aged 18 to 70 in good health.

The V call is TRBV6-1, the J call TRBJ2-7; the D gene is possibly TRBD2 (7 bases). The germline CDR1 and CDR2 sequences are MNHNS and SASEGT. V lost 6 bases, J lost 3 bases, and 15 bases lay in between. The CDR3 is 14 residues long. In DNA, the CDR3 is TGTGCCAGCAGGACGACAGGACTAGTCTACGAGCAGTACTTC. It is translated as CASRTTGLVYEQYF.

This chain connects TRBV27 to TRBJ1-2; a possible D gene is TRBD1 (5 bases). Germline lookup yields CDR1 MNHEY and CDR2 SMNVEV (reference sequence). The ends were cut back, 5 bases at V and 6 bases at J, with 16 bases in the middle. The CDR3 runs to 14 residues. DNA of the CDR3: TGTGCCAGCAGTCTAGGGACCTTTGTCGATGGCTACACCTTC. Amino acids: CASSLGTFVDGYTF.

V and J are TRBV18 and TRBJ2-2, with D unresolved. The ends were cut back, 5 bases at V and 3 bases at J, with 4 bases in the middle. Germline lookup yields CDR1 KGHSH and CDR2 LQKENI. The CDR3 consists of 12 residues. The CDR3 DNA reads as TGTGCCAGCTCATCCGACACCGGGGAGCTGTTTTTT. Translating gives CASSSDTGELFF.

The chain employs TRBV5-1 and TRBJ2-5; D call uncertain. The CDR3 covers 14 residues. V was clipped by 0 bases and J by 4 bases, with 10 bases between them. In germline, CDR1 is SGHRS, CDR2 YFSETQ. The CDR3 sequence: CASSLASARETQYF. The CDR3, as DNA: TGCGCCAGCAGCTTGGCCAGTGCCCGAGAGACCCAGTACTTC. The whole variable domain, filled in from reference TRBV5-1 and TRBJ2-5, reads KAGVTQTPRYLIKTRGQQVTLSCSPISGHRSVSWYQQTPGQGLQFLFEYFSETQRNKGNFPGRFSGRQFSNSRSEMNVSTLELGDSALYLCASSLASARETQYFGPGTRLLVL.

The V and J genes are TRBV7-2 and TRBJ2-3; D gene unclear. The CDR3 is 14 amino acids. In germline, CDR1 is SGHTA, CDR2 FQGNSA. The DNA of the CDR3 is TGTGCATCTCTTTCAGGTTTTAGCACAGATACGCAGTATTTT. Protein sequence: CASLSGFSTDTQYF.